This TCR beta chain was documented in a study of T-cell memory formation after mild COVID-19. Turning to the study itself: For the most part, TCR clusters were specific to one donor. Findings of the study overall: Cross-reactive memory seemingly joined, as some responding clones were found in pre-infection memory.

The V gene's germline CDR1 is SEHNR and CDR2 FQNEAQ (reference sequence). V was shortened by 0 bases and J by 7 bases, with 21 bases between the two germline ends. The length of the CDR3 is 17 residues. On this clonotype: Its antigen is not identified.

TCRdb used MiXCR to reprocess the 5' RACE reads, holding one entry per CDR3 protein. Seen here are around 450,000 distinct CDR3 sequences, approximately 24% observed once, and the top ten hold roughly 9.7%. The material sequenced was PBMCs or a T cell subset sorted from them (not recorded which). The sequence was obtained from an adult woman who had mild COVID-19 (a few samples of this study predate the infection). Cell type and time point are not known. J is TRBJ1-2 and V is TRBV7-9, with D tentatively TRBD1 (5 bases). As DNA, the CDR3 is TGTGCCAGCAGCTTAGCGGAGGAGTTCTGGCAGGGTCCTGGCTACACCTTC. Its translation is CASSLAEEFWQGPGYTF.